Presented here are 10 T cell receptor beta chains from one specimen sequenced in a study of control samples from healthy donors and cancer patients. Repertoires were generated with immunoSEQ multiplex PCR, while TCRdb's copy carries only in-frame clones and drops some. The sample contains tens of thousands of clones, 93% of which appear only once. Material for sequencing was PBMCs. The source of these receptors is a middle-aged woman with lung cancer.

The gene calls are TRBV29-1 and TRBJ1-2; TRBD1 aligns across 11 bases. The J segment lost 4 bases and the V segment lost 2 bases, leaving 12 bases of the junction unmatched. Germline assignment: CDR1 SQVTM and CDR2 ANQGSEA. CDR3 length: 17 residues. The CDR3 DNA is TGCAGCGTTGAACTAGTGGACAGGGGGCGCAGGGGCTATGGCTACACCTTC. Its translation is CSVELVDRGRRGYGYTF.

J is TRBJ1-1 and V is TRBV30, with D possibly TRBD1 on 5 matching bases. Trimming removed 5 bases from V and 1 base from J, with 11 bases in between. CDR1 GTSNPN and CDR2 SVGIG come from the germline V gene (reference sequence). There are 13 residues in the CDR3. The CDR3 is CAWGDWGNTEAFF. CDR3 in DNA: TGTGCCTGGGGGGACTGGGGGAACACTGAAGCTTTCTTT.

V usage is TRBV5-4 and J usage is TRBJ2-5; 11 bases are a match to TRBD1. The CDR3 is made up of 18 amino acids. The trim removed 2 bases at V and 5 bases at J, leaving 14 bases unmatched. Germline V gene lookup returns CDR1 SGHNT and CDR2 YYREEE (reference sequence). The CDR3 bases are TGTGCCAGCAGCTTTTTATCCGGCGGGACAGGGGGGCGGGAGACCCAGTACTTC. Translating gives CASSFLSGGTGGRETQYF.

This sequence joins TRBV4-1 and TRBJ1-4; possible D gene TRBD1, 5 bases. The length of the CDR3 is 14 residues. Trimming pared 0 bases from V and 13 bases from J, leaving 15 bases between. Germline lookup yields CDR1 MGHRA and CDR2 YSYEKL. This CDR3 is CASSQDFVGPLLFF. The DNA for the CDR3 is TGCGCCAGCAGCCAAGATTTCGTGGGGCCCTTACTGTTTTTT.

The chain is built from TRBV11-2 and TRBJ1-1, with a weak D call TRBD1 (6 bases). Trimming took 0 bases from V and 7 from J, leaving 15 bases between them. Per the germline V gene, CDR1 is SGHAT and CDR2 is FQNNGV. This CDR3 has 15 amino acids. CDR3 residues: CASSLEVVQGFEAFF. CDR3 nucleotide sequence: TGTGCCAGCAGCTTAGAAGTGGTACAGGGCTTTGAAGCTTTCTTT.

The chain couples TRBV5-5 to TRBJ1-1; D not certain. CDR1 SGHKS and CDR2 YYEKEE come from the germline V gene (reference sequence). V lost 0 bases and J 5 bases, leaving 8 bases between the germline ends. CDR3 length equals 13 residues. CDR3 sequence: CASSLGDATEAFF. DNA for the CDR3: TGTGCCAGCAGCTTGGGGGATGCGACTGAAGCTTTCTTT. The whole variable domain, filled in from reference TRBV5-5 and TRBJ1-1, reads DAGVTQSPTHLIKTRGQQVTLRCSPISGHKSVSWYQQVLGQGPQFIFQYYEKEERGRGNFPDRFSARQFPNYSSELNVNALLLGDSALYLCASSLGDATEAFFGQGTRLTVV.

The chain uses TRBV18 and TRBJ1-2, with D hard to call. The CDR3 loop spans 14 amino acids. Germline CDR1 and CDR2: KGHSH and LQKENI. Trimming took 3 bases from V and 6 from J, leaving 14 bases between them. CDR3 loop: CASSPSTFPDGYTF. CDR3 sequence (DNA): TGTGCCAGCTCACCTTCGACTTTCCCGGATGGCTACACCTTC.

The rearrangement links TRBV27 to TRBJ1-5; D is undetermined. The germline CDR1 and CDR2 sequences are MNHEY and SMNVEV (reference sequence). CDR3 length equals 13 residues. V was shortened by 5 bases and J by 5 bases, with 10 bases between the two germline ends. The CDR3 is CASSTQEDQPQHF. The CDR3 DNA sequence: TGTGCCAGCAGTACTCAAGAAGATCAGCCCCAGCATTTT.

The chain uses TRBV2 and TRBJ1-1; D is unclear. Trimming removed 1 base from V and 11 bases from J, with 14 bases in between. There are 13 residues in the CDR3. Germline V gene sequence: CDR1 SNHLY, CDR2 FYNNEI. The CDR3: CASSEGPKLGAFF. CDR3 DNA sequence: TGTGCCAGCAGTGAAGGCCCAAAACTAGGGGCTTTCTTT. Full variable domain (outside the CDR3, taken from reference TRBV2 and TRBJ1-1): EPEVTQTPSHQVTQMGQEVILRCVPISNHLYFYWYRQILGQKVEFLVSFYNNEISEKSEIFDDQFSVERPDGSNFTLKIRSTKLEDSAMYFCASSEGPKLGAFFGQGTRLTVV.

Comment on this clone: The junction and the germline gene differ at one end; a read error may be behind it. The gene calls are TRBV7-7 and TRBJ1-1; weak D call: TRBD1 (5 bases). The CDR3 has 13 residues. Germline CDR1 reads SSHAT; CDR2 reads FNYEAQ (reference sequence). In DNA form, the CDR3 reads TGTGCTAGCAGCCTTACAGGTAACACTGAAGCTTTCTTT. This encodes CASSLTGNTEAFF.